The 20 T cell receptor beta chains presented below share a single source sample, sequenced in a study of shared clonotypes between healthy human individuals. TCRdb's copy holds only in-frame clones and misses some; the assay was immunoSEQ multiplex PCR. The data hold about 470,000 clones, with roughly three quarters observed a single time. The source material was PBMCs. These receptors all stem from a woman aged 40 to 55 in good health. Some clones in this sample may be carry-over from other donors' samples.

The chain combines TRBV2 with TRBJ2-6; TRBD2 might be the D (5 bases). The germline V gene encodes CDR1 SNHLY and CDR2 FYNNEI. V shed 10 bases and J shed 1 base, with 8 bases lying between them. The CDR3 is made up of 13 amino acids. The CDR3 DNA is TGTGCCACGGGGAGTTCTGGGGCCAACGTCCTGACTTTC. It translates to CATGSSGANVLTF.

The rearrangement uses TRBV28 and TRBJ2-2, with D possibly being TRBD2 (6 bases). Trimming pared 7 bases from V and 0 bases from J, leaving 9 bases between. The germline gives CDR1 MDHEN, CDR2 SYDVKM. This CDR3 contains 14 residues. In DNA form, the CDR3 reads TGTGCCAGCAAGGGAGGAACGAACACCGGGGAGCTGTTTTTT. Translated, it gives CASKGGTNTGELFF.

V and J are TRBV20-1 and TRBJ2-5; 7 bases fit TRBD2. CDR1 DFQATT and CDR2 SNEGSKA come from the germline V gene (reference sequence). Germline trimming cut 1 base from V and 13 bases from J; bases unmatched to any gene: 6. This CDR3 region has 11 residues. CDR3 loop: CSARAGGIGYF. DNA of the CDR3: TGCAGTGCTAGAGCCGGGGGGATCGGGTACTTC.

The gene calls are TRBV4-1 and TRBJ1-4; D is possibly TRBD1 (5 bases). V was clipped by 6 bases and J by 10 bases, with 24 bases between them. This CDR3 has 16 amino acids. Looked up from germline, CDR1 is MGHRA and CDR2 is YSYEKL. The CDR3 DNA is TGCGCCAGCAGTCCGATGCGTGGGACCGAGCTGGGAAAACTGTTTTTT. It specifies CASSPMRGTELGKLFF.

A remark on this clone: A much larger clone lies one base from this, so it may be a read error. At the DNA level, this CDR3 is encoded by other sequences in the same sample as well. The rearrangement uses TRBV29-1 and TRBJ2-1; 9 bases agree with TRBD1. The V gene end was trimmed by 7 bases and the J gene end by 6 bases; junction bases not matched to a gene: 13. The germline V gene encodes CDR1 SQVTM and CDR2 ANQGSEA. The CDR3 runs 15 residues. In nucleotides, the CDR3 is TGCAGCGCCTACACCGGGACAGGGATTTTCAATGAGCAGTTCTTC. The encoded protein is CSAYTGTGIFNEQFF.

The J gene is TRBJ2-3, the V gene TRBV10-2; D is ambiguous. This CDR3 spans 16 amino acids. CDR1 is WSHSY, CDR2 SAAADI, per germline. V dropped 2 bases and J dropped 0 bases, with 12 bases sitting between them. This CDR3 reads CASSEPRPYSTDTQYF. The CDR3 coding sequence is TGCGCCAGCAGTGAGCCCCGACCCTATAGCACAGATACGCAGTATTTT.

This chain connects TRBV7-9 to TRBJ1-4, with a tentative D call TRBD1 (6 bases). There are 15 residues in the CDR3. With 5 bases removed from V and 9 bases from J, the gap between germline ends came to 19 bases. The germline V gene encodes CDR1 SEHNR and CDR2 FQNEAQ (reference sequence). CDR3: CASSPVGGRGQKLFF. CDR3 in DNA: TGTGCCAGCAGCCCCGTCGGGGGCCGGGGACAAAAACTGTTTTTT.

DNA for the CDR3: TGTGCCTGGAGTCCCGGACTTTCGAACACTGAAGCTTTCTTT. It specifies CAWSPGLSNTEAFF. The V and J genes are TRBV30 and TRBJ1-1, with D uncertain. The CDR3 covers 14 residues. Trimming pared 2 bases from V and 1 base from J, leaving 11 bases between. The V gene's germline CDR1 is GTSNPN and CDR2 SVGIG (reference sequence).

V gene TRBV29-1 combines with J gene TRBJ2-1; 8 nucleotides align to TRBD2. Looked up from germline, CDR1 is SQVTM and CDR2 is ANQGSEA. With V trimmed by 7 bases and J by 6 bases, 14 bases remained unmatched. This CDR3 comprises 15 residues. The CDR3 region has the DNA TGCAGCGGGGGGAGGAGGGTAGCGGGACTCAATGAGCAGTTCTTC. Translated: CSGGRRVAGLNEQFF.

The chain links TRBV30 to TRBJ1-6; no firm D call. Trimming left V 3 bases short and J 5 bases short, with 5 bases between. Germline assignment: CDR1 GTSNPN and CDR2 SVGIG (reference sequence). The CDR3 contains 12 residues. DNA for the CDR3: TGTGCCTGGAGGGAGAATAATTCACCCCTCCACTTT. Translated: CAWRENNSPLHF. The whole variable domain, filled in from reference TRBV30 and TRBJ1-6, reads SQTIHQWPATLVQPVGSPLSLECTVEGTSNPNLYWYRQAAGRGLQLLFYSVGIGQISSEVPQNLSASRPQDRQFILSSKKLLLSDSGFYLCAWRENNSPLHFGNGTRLTVT.

This chain uses TRBV29-1 with TRBJ1-1; TRBD1 is a possible D gene (6 bases). CDR1 SQVTM and CDR2 ANQGSEA come from the germline V gene. Trimming removed 5 bases from V and 4 bases from J, with 14 bases in between. The CDR3 spans 13 residues. The CDR3 coding sequence is TGCAGCGTTCAACAGGGAGGTGGCACTGAAGCTTTCTTT. Amino acid sequence: CSVQQGGGTEAFF.

This chain joins TRBV18 and TRBJ1-1; 7 bases are shared with TRBD1. The CDR3 contains 16 residues. The ends lost 3 bases at V and 1 base at J; junction bases unmatched: 8. The germline V gene has CDR1 KGHSH and CDR2 LQKENI. The CDR3 nucleotides are TGTGCCAGCTCACCTTTTCCGGGACAGAGGAACACTGAAGCTTTCTTT. Its translation: CASSPFPGQRNTEAFF. Looking up the rest from reference TRBV18 and TRBJ1-1 gives the full variable domain: NAGVMQNPRHLVRRRGQEARLRCSPMKGHSHVYWYRQLPEEGLKFMVYLQKENIIDESGMPKERFSAEFPKEGPSILRIQQVVRGDSAAYFCASSPFPGQRNTEAFFGQGTRLTVV.

The chain couples TRBV2 to TRBJ2-7; 8 bases align to TRBD1. The germline V gene has CDR1 SNHLY and CDR2 FYNNEI. The ends lost 1 base at V and 2 bases at J; junction bases unmatched: 4. The CDR3 is made up of 15 amino acids. CDR3 amino acids: CASSEGARGPYEQYF. The CDR3 DNA follows: TGTGCCAGCAGTGAAGGGGCCAGGGGGCCCTACGAGCAGTACTTC.

The chain couples TRBV28 to TRBJ2-3, with 9 bases fitting TRBD1. The CDR3 sequence is 15 residues long. J lost 3 bases, V lost 6 bases, and 7 bases had no gene match. CDR1 and CDR2 from the germline V gene are MDHEN and SYDVKM. CDR3 sequence reads: CASSSPDRGTDTQYF. The CDR3 DNA is TGTGCCAGCAGCTCCCCGGACAGGGGAACAGATACGCAGTATTTT.

Details on this clone: One junction end does not reproduce the germline sequence, and a read error may be involved. The chain links TRBV7-8 to TRBJ2-2; a possible D gene is TRBD1 (6 bases). The germline gives CDR1 SGHVS, CDR2 FQNEAQ. The CDR3 spans 14 residues. CDR3 nucleotide sequence: TGTGCCAGCAGCTTCGGTAATACAGCAGGGGAGCTGGTTTTT. It is translated as CASSFGNTAGELVF.

This chain links TRBV7-8 with TRBJ2-7, with D perhaps TRBD1 (6 bases). Germline values: CDR1 SGHVS, CDR2 FQNEAQ. This CDR3 has 18 amino acids. Between the trimmed V and J ends, which lost 1 base and 3 bases, there was a span of 22 bases. For the CDR3, the DNA is TGTGCCAGCAGCTTAGTTGGGGGTAGGGGGTCCTTTTACTACGAGCAGTACTTC. It specifies CASSLVGGRGSFYYEQYF.

The table lists this clone with a few counts. This chain connects TRBV7-2 to TRBJ2-2; TRBD2 matches at 10 bases. Germline-derived CDR1 and CDR2 are SGHTA and FQGNSA. The V segment lost 5 bases and the J segment 1 base; nucleotides outside the gene matches: 4. The CDR3 has 16 residues. CDR3 protein: CASSITSGVNTGELFF. In DNA form, the CDR3 reads TGTGCCAGCAGCATCACTAGCGGGGTGAACACCGGGGAGCTGTTTTTT.

CDR3 sequence: CASSTYGGQVKNIQYF. CDR3 nucleotides: TGTGCCAGTAGTACTTATGGGGGACAGGTCAAAAACATTCAGTACTTC. This sequence joins TRBV19 and TRBJ2-4; 8 positions agree with TRBD1. After removal of 4 bases from V and 3 bases from J, the junction contained 8 bases not matched to a gene. Germline-derived CDR1 and CDR2 are LNHDA and SQIVND (reference sequence). This CDR3 spans 16 amino acids. The variable domain in full, with the rest retrieved from reference TRBV19 and TRBJ2-4, is DGGITQSPKYLFRKEGQNVTLSCEQNLNHDAMYWYRQDPGQGLRLIYYSQIVNDFQKGDIAEGYSVSREKKESFPLTVTSAQKNPTAFYLCASSTYGGQVKNIQYFGAGTRLSVL.

The V and J genes are TRBV19 and TRBJ2-2, with D uncertain. Trimming left V 4 bases short and J 2 bases short, with 8 bases between. The CDR3 has 14 amino acids. The germline V gene encodes CDR1 LNHDA and CDR2 SQIVND (reference sequence). The CDR3 DNA is TGTGCCAGTAGTACCACACGAAACACCGGGGAGCTGTTTTTT. Translated, it gives CASSTTRNTGELFF.

Details on this clone: At one end the junction does not follow the germline gene, possibly because of a read error. V is TRBV15 and J is TRBJ2-7; 7 bases align to TRBD2. This CDR3 comprises 15 residues. CDR1 is LNHNV, CDR2 YYDKDF, per germline (reference sequence). The CDR3 region is CATSGDPSGSYEQYF. The CDR3 region has the DNA TGTGCCACCAGCGGAGACCCTAGCGGCTCCTACGAGCAGTACTTC.